A single sample is the source of the 13 T cell receptor beta chains below, sequenced in a study of blood T cell repertoires in COVID-19. TCRdb's table, derived via immunoSEQ multiplex PCR, lists solely in-frame clones and lacks some. This sample has about 260,000 clones, with approximately 79% found just once. Source material: PBMCs or T cells enriched from blood (not recorded which). These receptors all stem from a man aged 30 to 39 with acute COVID-19.

This chain joins TRBV27 and TRBJ1-1; 7 bases fit TRBD1. In germline, CDR1 is MNHEY, CDR2 SMNVEV (reference sequence). The J segment lost 3 bases and the V segment lost 3 bases, leaving 10 bases of the junction unmatched. The CDR3 extends over 16 amino acids. This CDR3 reads CASSFWAGGKYTEAFF. CDR3 nucleotide sequence: TGTGCCAGCAGTTTCTGGGCAGGGGGAAAGTACACTGAAGCTTTCTTT.

With regard to this clone: At one of its ends the junction is not consistent with the germline gene, which may arise from a read error. The CDR3 DNA reads as TGTGCCAGCAGCTCCGTGCTCGGGGGCTATGGCTACACCTTC. The encoded protein is CASSSVLGGYGYTF. V usage is TRBV5-1 and J usage is TRBJ1-2; D is perhaps TRBD1 (5 bases). The V gene's germline CDR1 is SGHRS and CDR2 YFSETQ. This CDR3 is built from 14 residues.

The J gene is TRBJ2-3, the V gene TRBV11-3; 9 bases fit TRBD2. The CDR3 sequence is 14 residues long. From germline, CDR1 is SGHNT and CDR2 YENEEA. Unmatched junction bases numbered 7, after V lost 6 bases and J lost 6 bases. CDR3 amino acids: CASRLRREGDTQYF. CDR3 nucleotide sequence: TGTGCCAGCAGGTTGAGGCGGGAGGGGGATACGCAGTATTTT.

This clone was recorded a few times. The chain employs TRBV24-1 and TRBJ2-1, with 14 bases that match TRBD2. Germline V CDR1 and CDR2: KGHDR, SFDVKD. After removal of 3 bases from V and 7 bases from J, the junction contained 7 bases not matched to a gene. The CDR3 runs 17 residues. In DNA, the CDR3 is TGTGCCACCAGTGATCCGGGACTAGCGGGAGTTCGGAATGAGCAGTTCTTC. The encoded protein is CATSDPGLAGVRNEQFF.

V is TRBV27 and J is TRBJ2-1, with 11 bases that match TRBD2. Germline V gene lookup returns CDR1 MNHEY and CDR2 SMNVEV (reference sequence). V shed 4 bases, J shed 2 bases, and the junction held 7 bases outside the gene matches. CDR3 length: 17 residues. This CDR3 is CASSSDVLAGAYNEQFF. CDR3 in DNA: TGTGCCAGCAGTTCGGACGTACTAGCGGGGGCCTACAATGAGCAGTTCTTC.

This chain connects TRBV12-3 or TRBV12-4 to TRBJ2-2, with 8 bases matching TRBD2. The CDR3 extends over 13 amino acids. With V trimmed by 10 bases and J by 6 bases, 7 bases remained unmatched. CDR3 sequence (DNA): TGTGCCACCAGAGCGGGGGTCGCCGGGGAGCTGTTTTTT. This translates into CATRAGVAGELFF.

This chain links TRBV7-9 with TRBJ2-2; a weak D match, TRBD2 (6 bases). This CDR3 contains 12 residues. Germline-derived CDR1 and CDR2 are SEHNR and FQNEAQ (reference sequence). V was trimmed by 4 bases and J by 13 bases, leaving 13 bases between them. CDR3 DNA: TGTGCCAGCAGCTATACGGGAGTGGGGCTGTTTTTT. This translates into CASSYTGVGLFF.

Only a few counts were recorded for this clone. The rearrangement links TRBV27 to TRBJ1-5; TRBD1 is a possible D gene (5 bases). From germline, CDR1 is MNHEY and CDR2 SMNVEV (reference sequence). V shed 6 bases and J shed 1 base, with 13 bases lying between them. CDR3 length: 15 residues. CDR3 sequence reads: CASRPGDLSNQPQHF. CDR3 nucleotide sequence: TGTGCCAGCAGACCGGGGGATCTCAGCAATCAGCCCCAGCATTTT.

The chain joins TRBV7-9 to TRBJ2-3; 11 nucleotides line up with TRBD2. Germline V CDR1 and CDR2: SEHNR, FQNEAQ (reference sequence). The length of the CDR3 is 16 residues. J gave up 6 bases and V 4 bases, and 9 bases lay outside the gene matches. In DNA form, the CDR3 reads TGTGCCAGCAGCTCCATGACTAGCGGGGTTCGGGATACGCAGTATTTT. The encoded protein is CASSSMTSGVRDTQYF.

This clone occurred a few times. CDR3 loop: CASSEGAGVTDTQYF. In DNA form, the CDR3 reads TGTGCCAGCAGCGAGGGTGCGGGGGTCACAGATACGCAGTATTTT. V and J are TRBV9 and TRBJ2-3; TRBD2 matches 7 bases. The J segment lost 2 bases and the V segment lost 3 bases, leaving 6 bases of the junction unmatched. CDR3 length: 15 amino acids. Germline loops: CDR1 SGDLS, CDR2 YYNGEE.

The CDR3 sequence is CASSKEVRMNTEAFF. In DNA, the CDR3 is TGCGCCAGCAGCAAGGAGGTACGCATGAACACTGAAGCTTTCTTT. The V gene is TRBV5-1, the J gene TRBJ1-1; D ambiguous. The V end lost 4 bases, the J end lost 0 bases, and 13 bases lay between the germline ends. CDR1 SGHRS and CDR2 YFSETQ come from the germline V gene. CDR3 length: 15 residues. Full variable domain (remainder filled in from reference TRBV5-1 and TRBJ1-1): KAGVTQTPRYLIKTRGQQVTLSCSPISGHRSVSWYQQTPGQGLQFLFEYFSETQRNKGNFPGRFSGRQFSNSRSEMNVSTLELGDSALYLCASSKEVRMNTEAFFGQGTRLTVV.

This chain joins TRBV5-5 and TRBJ1-1; 9 nucleotides align to TRBD1. V shed 6 bases, J shed 0 bases, and the junction held 6 bases outside the gene matches. The CDR3 is made up of 15 amino acids. Germline V gene sequence: CDR1 SGHKS, CDR2 YYEKEE (reference sequence). The CDR3 loop is CASIWTGVMNTEAFF. The CDR3 nucleotides read TGTGCCAGCATCTGGACAGGGGTTATGAACACTGAAGCTTTCTTT. The full variable domain, with the rest looked up from reference TRBV5-5 and TRBJ1-1, is DAGVTQSPTHLIKTRGQQVTLRCSPISGHKSVSWYQQVLGQGPQFIFQYYEKEERGRGNFPDRFSARQFPNYSSELNVNALLLGDSALYLCASIWTGVMNTEAFFGQGTRLTVV.

The chain couples TRBV7-3 to TRBJ2-1, with a weak D call TRBD2 (5 bases). This CDR3 spans 13 amino acids. Trimming removed 2 bases at V and 4 bases at J, with 6 bases between. Germline CDR1 and CDR2: SGHTA and FQGTGA. The CDR3 DNA reads TGTGCCAGCAGCTTACTAGCATACAATGAGCAGTTCTTC. This sequence encodes CASSLLAYNEQFF.